This T cell receptor (beta chain) was sequenced in a study of cytomegalovirus exposure and HLA in healthy donors. With regard to this clone: Its antigen is undetermined.

60 Vbeta and 13 Jbeta primers were used in PCR. Produced via immunoSEQ multiplex PCR; TCRdb's table is partial and in-frame only. The data show some 100,000 clones, with under 80% seen just once and over 3.5% held by the top ten. Study outcomes and limitations: It was 150 to 200 TCR beta chains that were listed as cytomegalovirus-associated.

Trimming removed 8 bases at V and 0 bases at J, with 13 bases between. Germline CDR1 is LNHDA and CDR2 is SQIVND (reference sequence). CDR3 length: 15 amino acids. The receptor was derived from a woman in her forties or fifties in good health and CMV-seropositive. Sequencing was done on a sample of PBMCs. The V gene is TRBV19, the J gene TRBJ2-2; D perhaps matches TRBD2 (7 bases). CDR3 region: CASFPGGTNTGELFF. The DNA of the CDR3 is TGTGCCAGTTTCCCGGGGGGCACGAACACCGGGGAGCTGTTTTTT.